These T cell receptor beta chains were read from a single sample in a study of response to subunit inactivated influenza vaccine. TCRdb fed the RT-PCR reads into MiXCR, producing one record per CDR3 protein. Counted here are 450,000 to 500,000 distinct CDR3 sequences, roughly 9.7% occurring once; the ten biggest clones make up approximately 12%. The sample consisted of PBMCs from blood, taken about 40 days after vaccination. These receptor sequences come from a man over 45 who received an inactivated influenza vaccine. Each CDR3 is given with its conserved first and last residue. The order of the fields is V gene, D gene, J gene, clone size, CDR3 DNA, CDR3 protein. A D gene is named only where the DNA matches it firmly. Clone size is shown for a subset of rows, as once, few, many or a class of expanded clone.

V gene: TRBV5-1; D gene: NA; J gene: TRBJ2-5; clone size: few; CDR3 DNA: TGCGCCAGCAGCTTGCCCTCCCGGGAGACCCAGTACTTC; CDR3 protein: CASSLPSRETQYF
V gene: TRBV7-2; D gene: NA; J gene: TRBJ2-3; clone size: NA; CDR3 DNA: TGTGCCAGCAGCTTAGAGGGCAGCCGGCGGGATACGCAGTATTTT; CDR3 protein: CASSLEGSRRDTQYF
V gene: TRBV5-6; D gene: NA; J gene: TRBJ1-6; clone size: few; CDR3 DNA: TGTGCCAGCAGCGTCTACAGGAGGGATAATTCACCCCTCCACTTT; CDR3 protein: CASSVYRRDNSPLHF
V gene: TRBV7-8; D gene: NA; J gene: TRBJ2-2; clone size: few; CDR3 DNA: TGTGCCAGCAGCCCAAGGACAGCCCACACCGGGGAGCTGTTTTTT; CDR3 protein: CASSPRTAHTGELFF
V gene: TRBV29-1; D gene: NA; J gene: TRBJ2-3; clone size: NA; CDR3 DNA: TGCAGCGTTGAACCCCCGGACAGTACAGATACGCAGTATTTT; CDR3 protein: CSVEPPDSTDTQYF
V gene: TRBV20-1; D gene: TRBD2; J gene: TRBJ2-7; clone size: many; CDR3 DNA: TGCAGTGCGAGAGGCGTTACTAGCGGGCCGTACGAGCAGTACTTC; CDR3 protein: CSARGVTSGPYEQYF
V gene: TRBV20-1; D gene: TRBD1; J gene: TRBJ1-2; clone size: NA; CDR3 DNA: TGCAGTGCTCGAACCCGACAGGGCCCCACGGGCTACACCTTC; CDR3 protein: CSARTRQGPTGYTF
V gene: TRBV20-1; D gene: NA; J gene: TRBJ2-3; clone size: few; CDR3 DNA: TGCAGTGCCCTCGGTGGCACAGATACGCAGTATTTT; CDR3 protein: CSALGGTDTQYF
V gene: TRBV6-1; D gene: TRBD1; J gene: TRBJ1-1; clone size: NA; CDR3 DNA: TGTGCCAGCAACACTGGGCCAGGGGGAATCGGTGAAGCTTTCTTT; CDR3 protein: CASNTGPGGIGEAFF
V gene: TRBV20-1; D gene: NA; J gene: TRBJ1-2; clone size: many; CDR3 DNA: TGCAGTGCTATCAGGGCTAACTATGGCTACACCTTC; CDR3 protein: CSAIRANYGYTF
V gene: TRBV11-2; D gene: NA; J gene: TRBJ2-1; clone size: few; CDR3 DNA: TGTGCCAGCAGCTCCCGTTCCTTTACCAGCTCCTACAATGAGCAGTTCTTC; CDR3 protein: CASSSRSFTSSYNEQFF
V gene: TRBV12-3/TRBV12-4; D gene: TRBD1; J gene: TRBJ2-3; clone size: many; CDR3 DNA: TGTGCCATCTCGGGGACAGGGGATAAAGATACGCAGTATTTT; CDR3 protein: CAISGTGDKDTQYF
V gene: TRBV12-3/TRBV12-4; D gene: TRBD2; J gene: TRBJ2-3; clone size: few; CDR3 DNA: TGTGCCAGCAGTTTCCTGGGACTAACCAGCTTGGACACAGATACGCAGTATTTT; CDR3 protein: CASSFLGLTSLDTDTQYF
V gene: TRBV20-1; D gene: TRBD1; J gene: TRBJ2-7; clone size: few; CDR3 DNA: TGCAGTGCTCACAACCCGGGACAGGGCAAGTACGAGCAGTACTTC; CDR3 protein: CSAHNPGQGKYEQYF
V gene: TRBV28; D gene: TRBD1; J gene: TRBJ1-2; clone size: few; CDR3 DNA: TGTGCCAGCGGACAGGAAGGGGGCGGCTATGGCTACACCTTC; CDR3 protein: CASGQEGGGYGYTF
V gene: TRBV20-1; D gene: NA; J gene: TRBJ1-3; clone size: many; CDR3 DNA: TGCAGTGCTAGAGATTCGGGGGCTGGAAACACCATATATTTT; CDR3 protein: CSARDSGAGNTIYF
V gene: TRBV20-1; D gene: TRBD2; J gene: TRBJ2-1; clone size: NA; CDR3 DNA: TGCTGTGCTACCCCTAGCGGTATTGATTTTGCTGTCAGGGAGTTCTTC; CDR3 protein: CCATPSGIDFAVREFF
V gene: TRBV10-1; D gene: NA; J gene: TRBJ1-5; clone size: many; CDR3 DNA: TGCGCCAGCAGTGAGTACAGGGTGGGGGCCGGGGGAAGCAATCAGCCCCAGCATTTT; CDR3 protein: CASSEYRVGAGGSNQPQHF
V gene: TRBV20-1; D gene: NA; J gene: TRBJ2-1; clone size: few; CDR3 DNA: TGCAGTGGTACCCGGGACTCACAGCAGTTCTTC; CDR3 protein: CSGTRDSQQFF
V gene: TRBV12-3/TRBV12-4; D gene: TRBD1; J gene: TRBJ2-5; clone size: NA; CDR3 DNA: TGTGCCAGCAGTTTGACCGGGACAGGGATTGGGTACCAAGAGACCCAGTACTTC; CDR3 protein: CASSLTGTGIGYQETQYF
V gene: TRBV7-9; D gene: NA; J gene: TRBJ2-7; clone size: few; CDR3 DNA: TGTGCCAGCAGCCCCCGGACAGTCTACGAGCAGTACTTC; CDR3 protein: CASSPRTVYEQYF
V gene: TRBV7-6; D gene: TRBD2; J gene: TRBJ2-7; clone size: few; CDR3 DNA: TGTGCCAGCAGCTTGGACCGGAGGACTAGCGGGAATCCCATTCCCGAGCAGTACTTC; CDR3 protein: CASSLDRRTSGNPIPEQYF
V gene: TRBV28; D gene: NA; J gene: TRBJ2-7; clone size: NA; CDR3 DNA: TGTGCCAGCAGTTCCCTGGGGGCCGGTGGGGCACAGTACTTC; CDR3 protein: CASSSLGAGGAQYF
V gene: TRBV5-1; D gene: TRBD1; J gene: TRBJ2-1; clone size: many; CDR3 DNA: TGCGCCAGCAGCTTTGGACAGGTCCACAATGAGCAGTTCTTC; CDR3 protein: CASSFGQVHNEQFF
V gene: TRBV7-8; D gene: NA; J gene: TRBJ2-7; clone size: NA; CDR3 DNA: TGTGCCAGCAGCCGCCGGGATACCTACGAGCAGTACTTC; CDR3 protein: CASSRRDTYEQYF